The sequence of this T cell receptor (beta chain) was determined in a study of T cells in women clearing cervical HPV infection. Study-wide points: A classifier using richness and V gene abundances reached an AUC of about 0.83. Unknown T-cell numbers per sample may underlie the richness differences.

Trimming cost V 1 base and J 4 bases; bases outside gene matches: 0. CDR1 and CDR2 from the germline V gene are GTSNPN and SVGIG (reference sequence). The CDR3 extends over 12 amino acids. Method: immunoSEQ multiplex PCR; TCRdb's copy keeps in-frame clones and lacks some. The repertoire shows roughly 12,000 clones; the top ten hold approximately 20%. On this clone: Its antigen is currently unknown. Sequencing ends 3 residues short of the CDR3 end; the germline J gene provides the rest.

The origin of this receptor is a woman aged 18 to 75 with a cervical HPV16 infection that either progressed to CIN3+ or cleared (not recorded which). The sample comprised blood buffy coat. The gene calls are TRBV30 and TRBJ2-7; 8 bases map to TRBD1. The sequenced part of the CDR3 DNA is TGTGCCTGGAGTGGGACAGGGTACGAG. Protein product: CAWSGTGYE. The whole CDR3 protein is CAWSGTGYEQYF.